The present T cell receptor beta chain was sequenced within a study of T cell responses to AZD1222 COVID-19 vaccine. Study-level findings and limits: At baseline, just 5 or 6 AZD1222 recipients tested seropositive. Spike-specific TCR repertoires showed rising breadth and depth after two AZD1222 doses.

This clone was seen a single time. Its antigen is not identified. CDR1 is SGDLS and CDR2 is YYNGEE in the germline V gene. The V and J ends lost 4 bases and 3 bases respectively, with 17 bases between them. There are 15 residues in the CDR3. Profiling relied on immunoSEQ multiplex PCR, and the TCRdb table lists in-frame clones only, not all of them. The sample has about 190,000 clones, around nine tenths seen once. This specimen consisted of peripheral blood, obtained 28 days after the second dose of the MenACWY control vaccine. The source is an adult who received the MenACWY meningococcal vaccine as a control. The genes are TRBV9 and TRBJ2-7; perhaps D is TRBD1 or TRBD2 (6 bases each). The CDR3 sequence: CASSSGGGSLYEQYF. The CDR3, as DNA: TGTGCCAGCAGCTCAGGAGGGGGAAGCCTCTACGAGCAGTACTTC.